This TCR beta chain comes out of a study of T cell responses to AZD1222 COVID-19 vaccine. There are a few counts of this clone. Its antigen is unidentified. Study-wide findings and caveats: White British donors predominated, females outnumbered males, and clonal diversity was possibly underestimated. CD4 TCRs covered the whole spike, strongest at regions 160-218 and 743-854. Researchers took repertoire samples only after the peak T cell response had come.

Per germline, CDR1 MNHNS and CDR2 SASEGT. With V trimmed by 4 bases and J by 5 bases, 15 bases remained unmatched. The CDR3 is 18 residues long. Profiling relied on immunoSEQ multiplex PCR, and the TCRdb table lists in-frame clones only, not all of them. Of over 100,000 clones listed, about 80% are singletons. Sequencing used peripheral blood, obtained on day 0 of AZD1222 vaccination. The chain has TRBV6-1 and TRBJ1-5; 9 bases agree with TRBD1. The source is an adult in good health. As DNA, the CDR3 is TGTGCCAGCAGTGCCCAGCGACAGGGGGGATTTCCACATCAGCCCCAGCATTTT. Its translation is CASSAQRQGGFPHQPQHF.